A selection of T cell receptor beta chains follows, all from one sample in a study of T cell changes during pregnancy in multiple sclerosis. TCRdb keeps only in-frame clones here, not all; method: immunoSEQ multiplex PCR. This table holds around 38,000 clones, 90% to 95% found once. Sequencing used CD8+ T cells from peripheral blood mononuclear cells, obtained in the second trimester of pregnancy. These receptors originate from a female donor with multiple sclerosis, enrolled in a pregnancy study. Each CDR3 is given without its conserved first and last residue. Each record gives: V gene, clone size, J gene, CDR3 length, CDR3 protein. Clone size is not always given. Where it is, it says once, few, many or a class for expanded clones.

v_gene: TRBV30
abundance: .
j_gene: TRBJ2-5
len: 9
CDR3aa: AWRQGPTQY

v_gene: TRBV19
abundance: .
j_gene: TRBJ2-1
len: 17
CDR3aa: ASSIGGYSGLGSYNEQF

v_gene: TRBV6-4
abundance: .
j_gene: TRBJ1-6
len: 12
CDR3aa: ASSERTGGSPLH

v_gene: TRBV19
abundance: .
j_gene: TRBJ1-2
len: 11
CDR3aa: ASIGEGVSGYT

v_gene: TRBV4-3
abundance: .
j_gene: TRBJ2-1
len: 13
CDR3aa: ASSQGRGVVNEQF

v_gene: TRBV5-6
abundance: .
j_gene: TRBJ2-1
len: 12
CDR3aa: ASSSPGGYNEQF

v_gene: TRBV6-4
abundance: once
j_gene: TRBJ2-3
len: 13
CDR3aa: ASSATSSLTDTQY

v_gene: TRBV19
abundance: .
j_gene: TRBJ2-1
len: 14
CDR3aa: ASSIQTSGVRDEQF

v_gene: TRBV27
abundance: .
j_gene: TRBJ2-7
len: 13
CDR3aa: ASSFVGHSSYEQY

v_gene: TRBV11-3
abundance: .
j_gene: TRBJ1-3
len: 16
CDR3aa: ASSLVGWFRDSGNTIY

v_gene: TRBV6-5
abundance: .
j_gene: TRBJ2-7
len: 11
CDR3aa: ASSLGGLYEQY

v_gene: TRBV5-6
abundance: .
j_gene: TRBJ1-3
len: 12
CDR3aa: ASSLPGPGNTIY

v_gene: TRBV30
abundance: .
j_gene: TRBJ1-5
len: 13
CDR3aa: AWSGGAGSDQPQH

v_gene: TRBV7-2
abundance: .
j_gene: TRBJ1-6
len: 15
CDR3aa: ASLTIRGGGYNSPLH

v_gene: TRBV27
abundance: .
j_gene: TRBJ1-1
len: 13
CDR3aa: ASSGRQGGNTEAF

v_gene: TRBV4-3
abundance: once
j_gene: TRBJ2-1
len: 17
CDR3aa: ASSQDRVGRGGSSNEQF

v_gene: TRBV6-5
abundance: .
j_gene: TRBJ1-3
len: 12
CDR3aa: ASSQGQGLYTIY

v_gene: TRBV9
abundance: .
j_gene: TRBJ2-2
len: 14
CDR3aa: ASSVVPGVATGELF

v_gene: TRBV7-3
abundance: .
j_gene: TRBJ2-7
len: 12
CDR3aa: ASSRTGTSYEQY